This T cell receptor beta chain was identified during a study of T cells in Graves' hyperthyroidism and ophthalmopathy (dated by TCRdb to the late 2010s). Looking at the study overall: Peripheral blood was collected at initial diagnosis, before any treatment. Once sampling was done, hyperthyroidism patients were given methimazole at a starting dose of 30 mg daily, whereas ophthalmopathy patients were given high-dose intravenous methylprednisolone. The paper reports TCR Vbeta CDR3 sequencing of more than 120 peripheral blood samples: around 45 ophthalmopathy, 75 to 80 hyperthyroidism and roughly 17 progressor patients. A discovery cohort of about a hundred patients, about 43 with Graves' ophthalmopathy and fewer than 65 with stable Graves' hyperthyroidism, was used to find distinguishing TCR V-J signatures. The roughly 100 discovery patients were divided at random into training and test sets in a 7:3 ratio. Thyroid tissue and blood T-cell repertoires from about 6 Graves' hyperthyroidism patients were also compared in the study. Prospective prediction of ophthalmopathy was tested in an independent validation cohort consisting of some 18 hyperthyroidism patients and around 16 patients who later progressed to ophthalmopathy.

Stable Graves' hyperthyroidism was defined as the absence of progression to ophthalmopathy over 18 months of follow-up. Hyperthyroidism patients were aged 18 to 65 years and newly diagnosed, with disease duration of less than 2 months. Any patient with an uncontrolled infection, another autoimmune disease, pregnancy or lactation was excluded. Diagnoses relied on clinical symptoms, serum thyroxine and TRAb, thyroid ultrasound and orbital computed tomography. PBMCs were isolated from about 10 ml of fresh peripheral blood by Ficoll-Paque density gradient centrifugation. Total RNA was extracted with Trizol reagent, and quality was checked on an Agilent 2100 Bioanalyzer. This clonotype was recorded many times. Its antigen has not been determined. No base quality information exists; no much larger clone differs at one position. TCR beta CDR3 regions were amplified from RNA transcripts. For the first round of RT-PCR on the TCR CDR3, the HTBI primer set was used together with the Qiagen OneStep RT-PCR kit. A second multiplex PCR round built the libraries, followed by size selection and purification. Libraries were sequenced paired-end with 100 bp reads on an Illumina HiSeq2000. In the original analysis: SOAPnuke was used to process the raw data, with reads discarded if the reads contained adapters or uncalled bases, had a mean Phred below 15, or lacked an exact constant-primer or identifier match. High-quality paired reads were merged with COPE v1.2.5, and unique nucleotide sequences were defined as clonotypes. MiTCR v1.1 was used to align the clonotypes against IMGT TRBV, TRBD and TRBJ reference segments. Only V-J combinations with frequency above 0.0001, covering about 99% of repertoires, were analysed. The TCS score was defined as F50 (clonal expansion) divided by E x V (chaos), with BLOSUM62-based TCRdist calculated between CDR3 peptides within each V-J. Welch's t-statistics and random forest reduced roughly 540 V-J features to fewer than 15, which were used in a naive Bayes classifier (R e1071). The similarity between thyroid and blood repertoires was quantified using the Morisita-Horn index. TCRdb reprocessing: public reads trimmed at Q25 with fastp, clones called with MiXCR, in-frame beta chains kept. Here each entry gathers all rows of one CDR3 protein and keeps the most common genes and DNA. In this record, the V and J calls reflect TCRdb's handling and not the investigators' own analysis. In all, the sample holds about 760,000 distinct CDR3 sequences, and over 35% of those were seen once. The ten most abundant clones make up less than 40% of the sample.

General conclusions and limits of the study: During validation, the model predicted progression to ophthalmopathy a median of approximately 6.5 months ahead of onset, with roughly 65% sensitivity and 72.22% specificity. Most expanded thyroid clonotypes (frequency above 0.001) were also detected in blood, a finding suggesting that blood repertoires may reflect thyroid immune responses. A 13 V-J signature model separated ophthalmopathy from stable hyperthyroidism, with about 88% sensitivity and about 81% specificity in cross-validation and 80%/75% in testing. Sample size was not statistically predetermined, and blinding of investigators to group allocation was not performed.

Sequencing used blood. The receptor was derived from a woman aged 40 to 50 with Graves' hyperthyroidism.

CDR3 protein: CASSLGRDRSYGYTF. The DNA is as follows: TGTGCCAGCAGCTTAGGGCGGGACAGGTCCTATGGCTACACCTTC. The V and J genes are TRBV7-9 and TRBJ1-2, with 8 junctional bases fitting TRBD1. Sequences SEHNR (CDR1) and FQNEAQ (CDR2) are obtained from the germline V gene (reference sequence). Trimming accounts for 1 base at V and 4 bases at J, while the number of junction bases matched to no gene is 5. The CDR3, from cysteine to phenylalanine, totals 15 residues. The sequence is cut down to CDR3 DNA, 45 bases in frame from base 1.